A single sample is the source of the 7 T cell receptor beta chains below, sequenced in a study of CD8+CD57+ T cells in acquired aplastic anemia. The use of genomic DNA as template underpinned the TCR beta VDJ and CDR3 profiling. MiXCR, run by TCRdb on the reads, gives a single entry per CDR3 protein. Among roughly 200,000 distinct CDR3 sequences listed, 61% were seen once. The sample was sorted CD4+, CD8+, or CD8+CD57+ T cells (not recorded which) from PBMCs. These receptors were collected from a human donor in good health.

This rearrangement joins TRBV7-6 to TRBJ2-5, with a possible D match to TRBD2 (6 bases). The CDR3 has 12 residues. Trimming removed 5 bases at V and 13 bases at J, with 17 bases between. From germline, CDR1 is SGHVS and CDR2 FNYEAQ. The CDR3 coding sequence is TGTGCCAGCAGCACGACTAGGACCCCAGGGTACTTC. Its translation is CASSTTRTPGYF.

Comments on this clonotype: The CDR3 ends on some other residue instead of the conserved phenylalanine or tryptophan, so this is likely a read error. This chain links TRBV7-9 with TRBJ1-1; tentatively, D is TRBD1 (5 bases). Per germline, CDR1 SEHNR and CDR2 FQNEAQ (reference sequence). This CDR3 has 11 amino acids. The ends were cut back, 5 bases at V and 8 bases at J, with 9 bases in the middle. CDR3 region: CASSLGEEAFS. CDR3 nucleotides: TGTGCCAGCAGCCTAGGGGAGGAAGCTTTCTCT.

V and J are TRBV20-1 and TRBJ2-5; D is ambiguous. The CDR3 contains 14 residues. Between the trimmed V and J ends, which lost 4 bases and 5 bases, there was a span of 17 bases. Looked up from germline, CDR1 is DFQATT and CDR2 is SNEGSKA (reference sequence). The CDR3 DNA reads as TGCAGTGCTATTGTCGCAGGAGTTAGGGAGACCCAGTACTTC. Its protein is CSAIVAGVRETQYF.

This chain uses TRBV29-1 with TRBJ1-5, with 9 bases that match TRBD1. The germline V gene encodes CDR1 SQVTM and CDR2 ANQGSEA. The ends lost 4 bases at V and 1 base at J; junction bases unmatched: 8. This CDR3 comprises 16 residues. As DNA, the CDR3 is TGCAGCGTTGGGGACAGGGAATATCGGAGCAATCAGCCCCAGCATTTT. This sequence encodes CSVGDREYRSNQPQHF.

This sequence joins TRBV20-1 and TRBJ2-2, with TRBD2 as a possible D gene (5 bases). This CDR3 comprises 12 residues. V shed 7 bases and J shed 6 bases, with 12 bases lying between them. Germline CDR1 is DFQATT and CDR2 is SNEGSKA (reference sequence). This CDR3 reads CSESEEAGELFF. Here the CDR3 DNA reads TGCAGTGAGAGTGAGGAGGCCGGGGAGCTGTTTTTT.

J is TRBJ1-6 and V is TRBV5-1; tentatively, D is TRBD1 (5 bases). The V end was cut by 3 bases, the J end by 8 bases, with 12 bases between. The length of the CDR3 is 14 residues. Per germline, CDR1 SGHRS and CDR2 YFSETQ. CDR3 residues: CASSWGGADSPLHF. CDR3 DNA sequence: TGCGCCAGCAGCTGGGGCGGGGCCGATTCACCCCTCCACTTT. Full variable domain (remainder filled in from reference TRBV5-1 and TRBJ1-6): KAGVTQTPRYLIKTRGQQVTLSCSPISGHRSVSWYQQTPGQGLQFLFEYFSETQRNKGNFPGRFSGRQFSNSRSEMNVSTLELGDSALYLCASSWGGADSPLHFGNGTRLTVT.

In its sample, this clonotype was seen many times. The V gene is TRBV6-5, the J gene TRBJ1-2; D not resolved. Germline values: CDR1 MNHEY, CDR2 SVGAGI. The CDR3 runs to 12 residues. V was trimmed by 6 bases and J by 1 base, leaving 6 bases between them. CDR3 nucleotide sequence: TGTGCCAGCAGGGCTCGTAACTATGGCTACACCTTC. This gives the protein CASRARNYGYTF.